This T cell receptor (beta chain) was recovered during a study of blood T cell repertoires in COVID-19 (dated by TCRdb to the early 2020s). At the level of the whole study: Samples covering the acute and convalescent phases of COVID-19 were provided by collaborators in the United States, Italy and Spain. Where available, HLA class I and class II types were taken from metadata supplied by the sample provider and were not determined by assay-based typing. The prospective study material was composed of cDNA or gDNA derived from T cells, B-cell-depleted T cells, or PBMCs. Samples came from the ongoing ImmuneRACE study (first 160 participants) plus 1,254 subjects from 6 global collaborators. The sample metadata nearly always contained a de-identified subject ID, COVID-19 status, age in years and sex. The repertoires were released in a freely available public database intended as a resource for research on the immune response to SARS-CoV-2. Deeply sampled blood TCRbeta repertoires from subjects exposed to, actively infected with, or recovered from COVID-19 were included in the dataset.

TCRbeta CDR3 regions were amplified from genomic DNA by means of the immunoSEQ Assay, a bias-controlled multiplex PCR. As for how the authors treated the data: Nucleated cell counts per sample were estimated from amplification of reference gene primers within the assay. Sequence reads were collapsed and filtered to measure the absolute abundance of every unique TCRbeta CDR3 rearrangement. Productive Simpson clonality was computed per sample as the square root of Simpson's diversity index over productive rearrangements. The clones in this table, taken by TCRdb from immuneACCESS, are in-frame only. Not every clone is retained; where verified, under half of the shortfall comes from an unresolved V gene, and the cause of the rest is unknown. D and trimming were read from the DNA, whereas the V and J calls and clone size are those reported in that table. Across this sample there are about 140,000 clones, with approximately 86% seen only once. The ten largest make up 1.5% to 2% of the sample.

Concerning this clone: Its antigen specificity is not known. It has no much larger one-base neighbor in the sample; base qualities were not kept.

General study outcomes and caveats: Clinical and demographic metadata were provided uncurated, with the amount varying by source and participant.

CDR1 and CDR2 (LNHDA, SQIVND) derive from the germline V gene (reference sequence). Relative to germline, V is 3 bases shorter and J is 3 bases shorter, with 12 bases between their ends. From cysteine to phenylalanine, the CDR3 is 15 amino acids long. CDR3 DNA is the only sequence kept; it has 45 bases, read in frame from the first base. The collaborating institutions used their own protocols to collect whole blood in K2EDTA tubes. For TCRbeta analysis, collaborators shipped samples as frozen whole blood, isolated PBMCs, or DNA extracted from either of those sample types. The sequencing input was peripheral blood. This clonotype originated in a man aged 65 to 85 with acute or convalescent COVID-19. The chain uses TRBV19 and TRBJ1-5; the D gene is perhaps TRBD1, from 5 matching bases. The nucleotides read TGTGCCAGTAGTATGGGGCAGGGCCTCAATCAGCCCCAGCATTTT. Protein translation: CASSMGQGLNQPQHF.